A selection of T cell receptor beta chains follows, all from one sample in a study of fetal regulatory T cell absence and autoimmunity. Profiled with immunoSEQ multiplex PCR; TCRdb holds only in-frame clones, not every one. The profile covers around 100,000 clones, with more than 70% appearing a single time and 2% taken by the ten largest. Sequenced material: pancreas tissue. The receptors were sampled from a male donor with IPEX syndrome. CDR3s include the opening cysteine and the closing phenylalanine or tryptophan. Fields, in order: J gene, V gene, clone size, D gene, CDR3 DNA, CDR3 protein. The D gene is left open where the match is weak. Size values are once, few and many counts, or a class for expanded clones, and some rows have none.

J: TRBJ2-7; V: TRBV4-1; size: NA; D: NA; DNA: TGCGCCAGCAGCCAAGAGATACGAGGGTTCGACTACGAGCAGTACTTC; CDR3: CASSQEIRGFDYEQYF
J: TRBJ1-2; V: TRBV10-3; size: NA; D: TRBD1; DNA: TGTGCCATCAGTGACAGGGGGCCTAACTATGGCTACACCTTC; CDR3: CAISDRGPNYGYTF
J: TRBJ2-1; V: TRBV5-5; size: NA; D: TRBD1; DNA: TGTGCCAGCAGCTACCGGACAGGGATGGATAATGAGCAGTTCTTC; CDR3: CASSYRTGMDNEQFF
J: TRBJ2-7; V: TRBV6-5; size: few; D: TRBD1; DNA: TGTGCCAGCAGTTACACACCGGGACAGGCCCTCTACGAGCAGTACTTC; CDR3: CASSYTPGQALYEQYF
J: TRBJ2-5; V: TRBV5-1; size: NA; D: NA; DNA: TGCGCCACCAGACGAGGATCTCAAGAGACCCAGTACTTC; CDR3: CATRRGSQETQYF
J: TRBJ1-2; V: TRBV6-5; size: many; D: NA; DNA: TGTGCCAGCAGTTACTCAGGGGGCTATGGCTACACCTTC; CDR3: CASSYSGGYGYTF
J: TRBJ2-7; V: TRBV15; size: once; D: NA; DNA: TGTGCCACCAGCAGAGATTCCTTCTACGAGCAGTACTTC; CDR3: CATSRDSFYEQYF
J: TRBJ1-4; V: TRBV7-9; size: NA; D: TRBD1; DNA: TGTGCCAGCAGCTTAAGGGCAGGGGGCCGCGAAAAACTGTTTTTT; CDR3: CASSLRAGGREKLFF
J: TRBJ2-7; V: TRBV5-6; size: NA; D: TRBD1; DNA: TGTGCCAGCAGCGGGGGCAACAGGGGGCACTACGAGCAGTACTTC; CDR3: CASSGGNRGHYEQYF
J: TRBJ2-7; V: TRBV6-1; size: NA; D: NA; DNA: TGTGCCAGCAGTGAACGGGGGACCTCCTACGAGCAGTACTTC; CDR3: CASSERGTSYEQYF
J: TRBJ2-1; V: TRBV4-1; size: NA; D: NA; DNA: TGCGCCAGCAGCCACCCCGGGCTAGCGTCCTACAATGAGCAGTTCTTC; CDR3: CASSHPGLASYNEQFF
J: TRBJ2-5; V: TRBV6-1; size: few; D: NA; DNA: TGTGCCAGCAGTGAACTAGAATGGGAGACCCAGTACTTC; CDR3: CASSELEWETQYF
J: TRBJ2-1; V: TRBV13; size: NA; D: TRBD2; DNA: TGTGCCAGCAGCGCCGGACTAGCGGATCAGTTCTTC; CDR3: CASSAGLADQFF
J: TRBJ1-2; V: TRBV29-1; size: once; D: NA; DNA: TGCAGCGTTGCCGGGGGGAAGGGGGGCTACACCTTC; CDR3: CSVAGGKGGYTF
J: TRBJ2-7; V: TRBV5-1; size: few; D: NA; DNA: TGCGCCAGCAGCGACTCCTACGAGCAGTACTTC; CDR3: CASSDSYEQYF
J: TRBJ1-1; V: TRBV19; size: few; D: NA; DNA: TGTGCCAGTAGTATACAGGGGAACACTGAAGCTTTCTTT; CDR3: CASSIQGNTEAFF
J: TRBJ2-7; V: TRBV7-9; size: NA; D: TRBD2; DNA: TGTGCCAGCAGCTCGGCGGCGGGACTAGCGCCGTACGAGCAGTACTTC; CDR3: CASSSAAGLAPYEQYF
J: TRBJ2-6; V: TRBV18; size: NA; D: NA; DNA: TGTGCCAGCTCAGGATCTGGGGCCAACGTCCTGACTTTC; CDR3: CASSGSGANVLTF
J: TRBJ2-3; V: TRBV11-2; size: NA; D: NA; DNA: TGTGCCAGCAGCTGGGGCAGATCCACAGATACGCAGTATTTT; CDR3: CASSWGRSTDTQYF
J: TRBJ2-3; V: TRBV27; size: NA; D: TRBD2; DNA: TGTGCCAGCAGTTTATCTGGCGGGGGGTATGGAGATACGCAGTATTTT; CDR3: CASSLSGGGYGDTQYF
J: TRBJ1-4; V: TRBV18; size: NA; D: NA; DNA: TGTGCCAGCTCACCACGACATGAAAAACTGTTTTTT; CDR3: CASSPRHEKLFF
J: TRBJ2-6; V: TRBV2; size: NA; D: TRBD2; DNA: TGTGCCAGCAGGGGACTAGCGGGAGGGCCTGGGGCCAACGTCCTGACTTTC; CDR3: CASRGLAGGPGANVLTF
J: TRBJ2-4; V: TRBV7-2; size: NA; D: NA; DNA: TGTGCCAGCAGCTTACTGTTAGCCAAAAACATTCAGTACTTC; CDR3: CASSLLLAKNIQYF
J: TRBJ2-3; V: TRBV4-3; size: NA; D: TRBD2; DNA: TGCGCCAGCAGCCATGATCTAGCGGGGGGAACAGATACGCAGTATTTT; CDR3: CASSHDLAGGTDTQYF
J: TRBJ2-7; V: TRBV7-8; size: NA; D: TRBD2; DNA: TGTGCCAGCAGCTTAGGAACTAGCGGGAGGTTGACCGTCTACGAGCAGTACTTC; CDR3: CASSLGTSGRLTVYEQYF
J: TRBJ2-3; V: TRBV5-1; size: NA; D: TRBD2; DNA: TGCGCCAGCAGCGATACTAGCGGGAGGGTGTGGATGCAGTATTTT; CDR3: CASSDTSGRVWMQYF
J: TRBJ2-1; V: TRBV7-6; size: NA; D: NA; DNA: TGTGCCAGCAGCTTATGGTTCGGGACCCCCCAATACGGTCTCTCCTACAATGAGCAGTTCTTC; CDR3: CASSLWFGTPQYGLSYNEQFF
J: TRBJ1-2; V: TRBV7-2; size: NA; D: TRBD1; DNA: TGTGCCAGCAGCACCGAGGGTCAGACAGGGGTTGGCTACACCTTC; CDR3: CASSTEGQTGVGYTF
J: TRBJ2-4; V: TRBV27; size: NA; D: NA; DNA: TGTGCCAGCAGTTTATCGAAAATTTGCCTAGCCAAAAACATTCAGTACTTC; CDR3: CASSLSKICLAKNIQYF
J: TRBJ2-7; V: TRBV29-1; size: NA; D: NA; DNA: TGCAGCGTTGGCACAAGCGGCTCCTACGAGCAGTACTTC; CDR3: CSVGTSGSYEQYF
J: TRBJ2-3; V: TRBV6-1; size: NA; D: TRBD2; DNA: TGTGCCAGCAGAGCCCGGGGGGGCTCTACGCAGTATTTT; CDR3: CASRARGGSTQYF
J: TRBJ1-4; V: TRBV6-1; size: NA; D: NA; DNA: TGTGCCAGCAGCCAGGGACTTGTCAATGAAAAACTGTTTTTT; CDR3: CASSQGLVNEKLFF
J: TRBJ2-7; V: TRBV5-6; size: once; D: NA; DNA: TGTGCCAGCAGCAAGGCGGCCCCCTACGAGCAGTACTTC; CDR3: CASSKAAPYEQYF
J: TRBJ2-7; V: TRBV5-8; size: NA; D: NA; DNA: TGTGCCAGCACCAAAAGGGACGGTACCTACGAGCAGTACTTC; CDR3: CASTKRDGTYEQYF
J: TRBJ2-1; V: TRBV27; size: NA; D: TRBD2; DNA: TGTGCCAGCACCCGACTAGCGGGGTACAATGAGCAGTTCTTC; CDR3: CASTRLAGYNEQFF
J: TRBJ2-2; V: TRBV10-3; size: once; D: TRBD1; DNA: TGTGCCACGGCAGGGGGACAGAAAGAGACCGGGGAGCTGTTTTTT; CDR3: CATAGGQKETGELFF
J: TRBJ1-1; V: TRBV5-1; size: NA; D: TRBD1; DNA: TGCGCCAGCAGCAGAATTCAGGGGGAGACTGATAGAATACCTGAAGCTTTCTTT; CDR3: CASSRIQGETDRIPEAFF
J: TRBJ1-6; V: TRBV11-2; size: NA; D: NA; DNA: TGTGCCAGCAGCTTAAGTGATTCACCCCTCCACTTT; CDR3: CASSLSDSPLHF
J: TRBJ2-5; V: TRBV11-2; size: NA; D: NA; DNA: TGTGCCAGCAGCTCAGCAGGGGAGACCCAGTACTTC; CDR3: CASSSAGETQYF
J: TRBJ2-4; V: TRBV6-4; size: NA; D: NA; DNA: TGTGCCAGCACCCTAGGGTTGACAGCTCTAGCCAAAAACATTCAGTACTTC; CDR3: CASTLGLTALAKNIQYF
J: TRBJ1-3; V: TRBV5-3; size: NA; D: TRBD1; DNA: TGTGCCAGAAGCCCCCTCAGGGGGCAAAACACCATATATTTT; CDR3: CARSPLRGQNTIYF
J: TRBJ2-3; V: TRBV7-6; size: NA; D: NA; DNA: TGTGCCAGCAGCCATATTGGGGGGGCCGGGGCAGATACGCAGTATTTT; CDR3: CASSHIGGAGADTQYF
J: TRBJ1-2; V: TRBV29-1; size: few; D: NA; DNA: TGCAGCGTTCTTGCACAGGGCTATGGCTACACCTTC; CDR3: CSVLAQGYGYTF